This TCR beta chain was sequenced for a study of shared clonotypes between healthy human individuals. Data came from immunoSEQ multiplex PCR; TCRdb stores just in-frame clones and leaves some out. The sample includes 550,000 to 700,000 clones, less than 80% seen only once; the top ten take about 1.8%. This clone has only a few counts. Sequences were obtained from memory CD4+ T cells sorted from blood. The subset here: CD45RA-negative fraction. The receptor was isolated from a woman between 25 and 40 years old in good health.

CDR3 coding DNA: TGCGCCAGCAATTGGGACCCAAACACCGGGGAGCTGTTTTTT. Protein: CASNWDPNTGELFF. The chain employs TRBV5-1 and TRBJ2-2; D tentatively fits TRBD1 or TRBD2 (5 bases each). Germline V gene data show CDR1 as SGHRS and CDR2 as YFSETQ. Trimming removed 6 bases from V and 2 bases from J, with 11 bases in between. The CDR3 is 14 amino acids.